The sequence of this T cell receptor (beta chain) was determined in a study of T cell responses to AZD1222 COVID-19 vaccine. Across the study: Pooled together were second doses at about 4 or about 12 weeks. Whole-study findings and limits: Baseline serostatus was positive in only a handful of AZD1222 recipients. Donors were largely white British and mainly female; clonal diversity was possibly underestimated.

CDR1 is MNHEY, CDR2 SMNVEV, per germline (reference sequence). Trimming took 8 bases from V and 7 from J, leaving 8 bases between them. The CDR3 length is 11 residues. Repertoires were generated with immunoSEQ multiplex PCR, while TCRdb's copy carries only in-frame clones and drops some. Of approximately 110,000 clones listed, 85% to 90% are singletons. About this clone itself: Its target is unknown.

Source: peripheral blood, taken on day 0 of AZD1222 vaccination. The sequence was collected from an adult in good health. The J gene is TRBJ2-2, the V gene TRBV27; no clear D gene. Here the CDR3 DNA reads TGTGCCAGCCGTGCTGGCGGGGAGCTGTTTTTT. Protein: CASRAGGELFF.